This T cell receptor beta chain was documented in a study of molecular identifiers for immune sequencing clone quantification listed by TCRdb under 2018. General notes on the study: In a replicate experiment, RNA from roughly 20,000 or 100,000 naive CD8 T cells was split into five aliquots, four of which were sequenced. This methods study used CD8 T cells to benchmark TCR RNA copy counting and molecular-identifier clustering-based TCR repertoire sequencing (MIDCIRS).

Results the study describes overall, beyond this receptor: Spiked-in Jurkat TCR RNA (about ten copies' worth), which is not part of the donor repertoire, was contained in the naive libraries. Modeling indicated around 2.7 TCR RNA copies recovered per cell, compared with around 11 by digital PCR, which implies a capture efficiency of about 31%. A single cell's worth of spiked-in Jurkat TCR RNA was reported detectable even among one million naive CD8 T cells. In CMV-specific effector cells, clones with more than 20 RNA copies accounted for over 99% of molecules, whereas in naive cells such clones accounted for under 1%. When barcode sub-clustering was not used, chimeric consensus sequences inflated TCR diversity, with chimeras reaching as high as 47%. Highly expanded clone sizes could be underestimated because identical TCR molecules may share a barcode.

Naive CD8 T cell libraries were made from around 18,000 to 910,000 sorted cells using 10%, 30% or 50% of purified RNA. Naive CD8 T cells were FACS-sorted as CD8+CD4-CCR7+CD45RA+ on a BD FACSAria II into RLT Plus buffer. To test detection sensitivity, Jurkat RNA equal to ten TCR copies was added to samples of about 19,000-1,100,000 naive CD8 T cells. CD8 T cells were enriched with RosetteSep CD8+ T Cell Enrichment Cocktail and Ficoll-Paque, followed by ACK red cell lysis. Per the germline V gene, SGHVS is the CDR1 and FQNEAQ is the CDR2. The CDR3 runs 15 amino acids, cysteine and phenylalanine included. Only the CDR3 DNA is retained, 45 bases long and in frame from the first base. Unmatched junction bases come to 3, with V trimmed by 3 bases and J by 0 bases. This clonotype was counted at least ten times. Its antigen has not been determined. Nothing much larger sits one base from this clone, and base qualities are not available.

The library came from PCR. The sample was run on a NextSeq 500. Preparation of bulk TCR libraries followed a previously described approach, with the TCR primers listed in Table S5. Purification of total RNA was performed with the Qiagen AllPrep DNA/RNA kit. Reads from multiple sequencing runs of the same library were pooled before analysis. As for the authors' bioinformatics: Reads were retained only if their TCR constant sequence matched exactly, and those retained reads were trimmed to 150 nt and grouped according to their 12-nt molecular barcodes. Reads in each barcode group were sub-clustered using a 15% Levenshtein threshold, and a quality-weighted consensus sequence was built for each RNA molecule. Non-functional sequences were excluded, and lower-count sequences lying one edit away from another sequence were also excluded. Barcode sub-clusters with fewer than 20% of the maximum read count were removed, based on fitting two negative binomial distributions. TCRdb handled the public reads itself, with Q25 trimming in fastp and clone calling in MiXCR, and kept productive beta chains. A single entry per CDR3 protein holds the most common genes and DNA from its merged rows. The V and J calls were determined by TCRdb, not by the authors. The sample table shows some 590,000 distinct CDR3 sequences, and roughly 23% are seen once. The leading ten clones occupy approximately 0.75% of the sample.

Sequencing input: naive CD8+ T cells from blood, with Jurkat cell RNA spiked in. Taken with the paper, the label for cell subset or site translates to: FACS-sorted CD8+CD4-CCR7+CD45RA+ naive T cells. The TCR sequence derives from a human donor in good health. Some libraries in this study had Jurkat cell RNA spiked in. The rearrangement combines TRBV7-8 with TRBJ2-3, and TRBD1 matches 7 of the central bases. The nucleotide sequence reads as follows: TGTGCCAGCAGCTTGAGGACAGGTAGCACAGATACGCAGTATTTT. Translated, this gives CASSLRTGSTDTQYF.